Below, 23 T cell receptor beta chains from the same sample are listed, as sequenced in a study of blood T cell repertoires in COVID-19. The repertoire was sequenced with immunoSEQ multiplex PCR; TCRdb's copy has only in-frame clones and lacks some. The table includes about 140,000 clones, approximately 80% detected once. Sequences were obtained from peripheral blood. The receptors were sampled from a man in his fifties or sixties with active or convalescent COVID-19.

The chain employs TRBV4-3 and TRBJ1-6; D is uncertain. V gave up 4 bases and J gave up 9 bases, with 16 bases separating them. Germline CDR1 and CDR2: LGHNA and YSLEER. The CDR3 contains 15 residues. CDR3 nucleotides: TGCGCCAGCAGCCCGGAGGGCAATGGAGGTTCACCCCTCCACTTT. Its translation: CASSPEGNGGSPLHF.

Written as DNA, the CDR3 is TGTGCCAGCACCTCAGCCGGAGGTGAAAAACTGTTTTTT. Translation gives CASTSAGGEKLFF. V gene TRBV5-4 combines with J gene TRBJ1-4; D gene uncertain. CDR3 size: 13 residues. The V end was cut by 6 bases, the J end by 7 bases, with 13 bases between. CDR1 and CDR2 from the germline V gene are SGHNT and YYREEE (reference sequence).

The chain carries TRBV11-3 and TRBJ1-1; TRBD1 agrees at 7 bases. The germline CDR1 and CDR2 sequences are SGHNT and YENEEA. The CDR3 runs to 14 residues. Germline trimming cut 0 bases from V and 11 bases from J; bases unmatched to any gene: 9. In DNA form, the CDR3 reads TGTGCCAGCAGCTTAGAGTCTGGCAGGGGGGTTGCTTTCTTT. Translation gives CASSLESGRGVAFF.

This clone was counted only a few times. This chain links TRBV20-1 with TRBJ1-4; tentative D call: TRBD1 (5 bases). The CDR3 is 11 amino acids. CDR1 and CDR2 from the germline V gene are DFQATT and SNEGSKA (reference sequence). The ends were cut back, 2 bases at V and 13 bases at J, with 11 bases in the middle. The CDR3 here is CSARRQGILFF. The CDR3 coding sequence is TGCAGTGCTAGACGGCAGGGTATACTGTTTTTT.

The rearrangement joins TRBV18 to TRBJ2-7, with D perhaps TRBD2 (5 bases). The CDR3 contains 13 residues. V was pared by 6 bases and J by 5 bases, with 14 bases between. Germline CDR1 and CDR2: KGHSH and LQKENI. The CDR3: CASSEGHPDEQYF. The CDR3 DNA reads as TGTGCCAGCTCTGAGGGCCATCCCGACGAGCAGTACTTC. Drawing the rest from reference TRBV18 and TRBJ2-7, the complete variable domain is NAGVMQNPRHLVRRRGQEARLRCSPMKGHSHVYWYRQLPEEGLKFMVYLQKENIIDESGMPKERFSAEFPKEGPSILRIQQVVRGDSAAYFCASSEGHPDEQYFGPGTRLTVT.

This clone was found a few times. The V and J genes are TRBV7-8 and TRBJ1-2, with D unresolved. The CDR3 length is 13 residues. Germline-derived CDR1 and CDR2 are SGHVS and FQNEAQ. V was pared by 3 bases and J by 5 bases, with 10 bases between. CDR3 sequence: CASSFLDWYGYTF. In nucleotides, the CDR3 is TGTGCCAGCAGCTTCCTAGATTGGTATGGCTACACCTTC. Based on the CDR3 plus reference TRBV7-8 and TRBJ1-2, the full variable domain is GAGVSQSPRYKVAKRGQDVALRCDPISGHVSLFWYQQALGQGPEFLTYFQNEAQLDKSGLPSDRFFAERPEGSVSTLKIQRTQQEDSAVYLCASSFLDWYGYTFGSGTRLTVV.

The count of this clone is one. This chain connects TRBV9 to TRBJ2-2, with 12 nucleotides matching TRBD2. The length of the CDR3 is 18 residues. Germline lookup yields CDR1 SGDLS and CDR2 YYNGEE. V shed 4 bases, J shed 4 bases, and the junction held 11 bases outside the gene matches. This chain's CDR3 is CASSLTSGSRPGTGELFF. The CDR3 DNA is TGTGCCAGCAGCTTGACTAGCGGGAGTCGACCGGGCACCGGGGAGCTGTTTTTT.

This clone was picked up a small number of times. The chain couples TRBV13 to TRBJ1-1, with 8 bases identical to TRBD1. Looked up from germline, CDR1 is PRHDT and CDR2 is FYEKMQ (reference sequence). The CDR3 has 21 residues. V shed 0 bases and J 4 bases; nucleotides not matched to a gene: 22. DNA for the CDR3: TGTGCCAGCAGCTTAGGCCCGATTTGGGCCCGAAAGACAGGGGAGGGCACTGAAGCTTTCTTT. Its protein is CASSLGPIWARKTGEGTEAFF.

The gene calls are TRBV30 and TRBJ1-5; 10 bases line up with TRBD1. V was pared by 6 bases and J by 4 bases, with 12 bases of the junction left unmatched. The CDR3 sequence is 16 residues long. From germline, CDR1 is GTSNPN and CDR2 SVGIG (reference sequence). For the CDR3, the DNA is TGTGCCTGTTCTCCTCGGGACAGGGGAGGTAATCAGCCCCAGCATTTT. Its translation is CACSPRDRGGNQPQHF.

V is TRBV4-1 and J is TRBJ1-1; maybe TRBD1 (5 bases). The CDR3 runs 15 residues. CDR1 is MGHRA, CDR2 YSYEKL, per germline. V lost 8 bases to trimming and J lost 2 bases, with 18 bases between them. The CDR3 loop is CASSNPSRVNTEAFF. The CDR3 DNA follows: TGCGCCAGCTCGAACCCCAGCAGGGTAAACACTGAAGCTTTCTTT.

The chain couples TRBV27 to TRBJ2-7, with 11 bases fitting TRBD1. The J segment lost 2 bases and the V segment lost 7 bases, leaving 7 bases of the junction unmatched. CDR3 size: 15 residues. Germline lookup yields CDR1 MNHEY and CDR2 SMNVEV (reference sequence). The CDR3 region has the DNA TGTGCCAGCAACACTCTGGGACAGGGGGCCTACGAGCAGTACTTC. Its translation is CASNTLGQGAYEQYF.

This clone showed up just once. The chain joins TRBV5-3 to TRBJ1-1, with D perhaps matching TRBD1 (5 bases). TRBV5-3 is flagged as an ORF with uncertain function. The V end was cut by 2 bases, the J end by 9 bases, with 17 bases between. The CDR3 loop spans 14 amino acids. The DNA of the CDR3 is TGTGCCAGAAGCTTATGGGGGGTTTCGCGCCAAGCTTTCTTT. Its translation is CARSLWGVSRQAFF.

The DNA of the CDR3 is TGTGCCAGCAGTTTAATTGCCTCAGGATCGCCCTATGGCTACACCTTC. Protein sequence: CASSLIASGSPYGYTF. This sequence joins TRBV27 and TRBJ1-2; no clear D gene. This CDR3 is 16 amino acids long. Trimming took off 2 bases at V and 4 bases at J, with 17 bases between the two ends. Per the germline V gene, CDR1 is MNHEY and CDR2 is SMNVEV (reference sequence).

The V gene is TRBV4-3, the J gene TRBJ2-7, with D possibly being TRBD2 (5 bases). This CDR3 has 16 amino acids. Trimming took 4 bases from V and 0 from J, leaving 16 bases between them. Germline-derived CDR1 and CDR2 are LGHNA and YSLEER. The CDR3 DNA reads TGCGCCAGCAGCCGCAATTACGGGATAGCCTCCTACGAGCAGTACTTC. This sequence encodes CASSRNYGIASYEQYF.

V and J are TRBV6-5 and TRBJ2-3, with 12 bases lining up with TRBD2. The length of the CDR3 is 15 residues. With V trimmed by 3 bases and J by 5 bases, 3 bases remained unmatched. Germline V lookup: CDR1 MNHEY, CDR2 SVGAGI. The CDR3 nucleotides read TGTGCCAGCAGTTATAGGGGACTAGCGGGAGATACGCAGTATTTT. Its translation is CASSYRGLAGDTQYF.

CDR3 nucleotide sequence: TGCGCCAGCAGTGGTACAGGGGTGACCGGGGAGCTGTTTTTT. This gives the protein CASSGTGVTGELFF. The chain links TRBV10-1 to TRBJ2-2, with 7 bases identical to TRBD1. After removal of 4 bases from V and 5 bases from J, the junction contained 4 bases not matched to a gene. This CDR3 region has 14 residues. The germline gives CDR1 WNHNN, CDR2 SYGVQD (reference sequence).

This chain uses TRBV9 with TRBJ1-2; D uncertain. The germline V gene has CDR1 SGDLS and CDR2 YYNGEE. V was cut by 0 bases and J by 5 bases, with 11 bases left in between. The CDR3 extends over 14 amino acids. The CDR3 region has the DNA TGTGCCAGCAGCGTAGGGCATGCGGGATATGGCTACACCTTC. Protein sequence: CASSVGHAGYGYTF.

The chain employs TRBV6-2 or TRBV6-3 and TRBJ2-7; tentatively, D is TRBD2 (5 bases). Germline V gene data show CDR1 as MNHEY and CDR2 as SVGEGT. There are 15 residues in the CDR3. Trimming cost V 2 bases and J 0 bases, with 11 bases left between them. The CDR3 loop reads CASSYAGMSSYEQYV. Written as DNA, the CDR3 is TGTGCCAGCAGTTACGCCGGGATGAGCTCCTACGAGCAGTACGTC.

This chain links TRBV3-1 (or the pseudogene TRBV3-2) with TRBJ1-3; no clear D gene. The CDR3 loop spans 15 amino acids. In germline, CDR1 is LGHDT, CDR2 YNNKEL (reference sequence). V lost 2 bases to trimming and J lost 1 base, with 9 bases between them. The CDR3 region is CASSQQVLSGNTIYF. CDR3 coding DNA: TGTGCCAGCAGCCAACAGGTTTTATCTGGAAACACCATATATTTT.

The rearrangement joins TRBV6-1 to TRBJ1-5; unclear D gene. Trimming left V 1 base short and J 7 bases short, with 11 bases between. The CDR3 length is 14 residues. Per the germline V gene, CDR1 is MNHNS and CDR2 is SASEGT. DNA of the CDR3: TGTGCCAGCAGTGAAGGGCCGAGGGCGCAGCCCCAGCATTTT. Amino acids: CASSEGPRAQPQHF.

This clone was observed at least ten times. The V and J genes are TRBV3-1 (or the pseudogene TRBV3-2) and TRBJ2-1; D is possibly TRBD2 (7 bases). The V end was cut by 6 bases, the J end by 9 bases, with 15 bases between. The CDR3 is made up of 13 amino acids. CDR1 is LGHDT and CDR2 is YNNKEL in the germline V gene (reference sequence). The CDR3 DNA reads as TGTGCCAGCAGACGAGGGGGGGCGGGTGAGCAGTTCTTC. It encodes CASRRGGAGEQFF.

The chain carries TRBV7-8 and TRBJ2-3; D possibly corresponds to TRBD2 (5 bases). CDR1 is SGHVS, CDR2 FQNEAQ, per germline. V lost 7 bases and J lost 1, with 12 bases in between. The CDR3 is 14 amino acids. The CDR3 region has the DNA TGTGCCAGCAACTCACACGGGGGCACAGATACGCAGTATTTT. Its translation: CASNSHGGTDTQYF. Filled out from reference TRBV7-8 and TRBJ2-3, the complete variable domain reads GAGVSQSPRYKVAKRGQDVALRCDPISGHVSLFWYQQALGQGPEFLTYFQNEAQLDKSGLPSDRFFAERPEGSVSTLKIQRTQQEDSAVYLCASNSHGGTDTQYFGPGTRLTVL.

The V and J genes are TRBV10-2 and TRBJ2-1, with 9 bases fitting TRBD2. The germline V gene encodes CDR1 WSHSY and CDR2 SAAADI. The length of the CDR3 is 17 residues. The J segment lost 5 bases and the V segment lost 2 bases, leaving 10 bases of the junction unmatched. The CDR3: CASSEPGLALQNNEQFF. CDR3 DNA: TGCGCCAGCAGTGAGCCGGGACTAGCCTTACAAAACAATGAGCAGTTCTTC.